Below, one T cell receptor (beta chain) is given with its context. Its matching antigen is unknown. 5'RACE with constant-segment primers built TCRalpha and TCRbeta cDNA libraries with UMIs. TCRdb re-analysed the 5' RACE reads in MiXCR, keeping a single row per CDR3 protein. In the table there are approximately 150,000 distinct CDR3 sequences, about a fifth of which are singletons. The sample originates from a study of T-cell memory formation after mild COVID-19. General study results and limits: Contracting clones from day 15 to 85 showed balanced CD4/CD8; later expanders favored CD4+.

The V segment lost 1 base and the J segment 1 base; nucleotides outside the gene matches: 6. The germline gives CDR1 KGHSH, CDR2 LQKENI. The CDR3 has 17 residues. The sample consisted of PBMCs or a T cell subset sorted from them (not recorded which). The clonotype was recovered from an adult woman who had mild COVID-19 (a few samples of this study predate the infection). Cell type and time point are not known. The V and J genes are TRBV18 and TRBJ2-2, with TRBD2 matching 7 bases. The CDR3 DNA follows: TGTGCCAGCTCACCACGAATGACTAGCCAGAACACCGGGGAGCTGTTTTTT. It is translated as CASSPRMTSQNTGELFF.